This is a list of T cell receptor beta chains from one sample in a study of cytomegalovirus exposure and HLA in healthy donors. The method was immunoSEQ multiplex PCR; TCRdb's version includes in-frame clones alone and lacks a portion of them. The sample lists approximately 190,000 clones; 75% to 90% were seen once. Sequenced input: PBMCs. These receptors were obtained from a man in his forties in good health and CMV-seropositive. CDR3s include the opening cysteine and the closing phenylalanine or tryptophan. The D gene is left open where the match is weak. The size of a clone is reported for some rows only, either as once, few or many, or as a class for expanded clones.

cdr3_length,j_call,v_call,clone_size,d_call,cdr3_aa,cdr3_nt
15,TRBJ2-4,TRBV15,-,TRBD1,CATSATGTGKNIQYF,TGTGCCACCAGCGCAACCGGGACAGGGAAAAACATTCAGTACTTC
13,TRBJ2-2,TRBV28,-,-,CASSLLGAGELFF,TGTGCCAGCAGTTTACTGGGAGCCGGGGAGCTGTTTTTT
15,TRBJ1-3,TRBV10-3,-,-,CAISVPGQAGNTIYF,TGTGCCATCAGTGTCCCCGGACAAGCTGGAAACACCATATATTTT
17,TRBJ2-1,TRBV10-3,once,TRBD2,CATLLTSGGASYNEQFF,TGTGCCACCCTCTTGACTAGCGGGGGGGCGTCCTACAATGAGCAGTTCTTC
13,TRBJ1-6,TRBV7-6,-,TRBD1,CASSETGDSPLHF,TGTGCCAGCAGCGAGACAGGGGATTCACCCCTCCACTTT
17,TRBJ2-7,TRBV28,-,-,CASSLGFRIRVSYEQYF,TGTGCCAGCAGTTTAGGTTTTAGGATCAGGGTTTCCTACGAGCAGTACTTC
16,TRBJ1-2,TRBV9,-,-,CASSSSPQDTGMGYTF,TGTGCCAGCAGCAGTAGCCCTCAAGATACAGGGATGGGCTACACCTTC
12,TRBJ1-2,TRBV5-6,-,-,CASSQWEGGYTF,TGTGCCAGCAGCCAATGGGAGGGGGGCTACACCTTC
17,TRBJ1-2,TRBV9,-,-,CASSVDNSGRVTDGYTF,TGTGCCAGCAGCGTAGACAACTCGGGCAGGGTGACCGACGGCTACACCTTC
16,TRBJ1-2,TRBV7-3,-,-,CASSLKHRAGGGGYTF,TGTGCCAGCAGCTTAAAGCACAGGGCCGGGGGAGGGGGCTACACCTTC
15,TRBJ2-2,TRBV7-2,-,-,CASSLTPTQGGELFF,TGTGCCAGCAGCTTAACACCGACTCAGGGCGGGGAGCTGTTTTTT
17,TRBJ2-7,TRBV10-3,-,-,CAISESLSRPGIYEQYF,TGTGCCATCAGTGAGTCCCTTTCCCGGCCAGGGATCTACGAGCAGTACTTC
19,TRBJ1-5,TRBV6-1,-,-,CASSEGAGYWILSNQPQHF,TGTGCCAGCAGTGAAGGGGCAGGGTATTGGATTTTAAGCAATCAGCCCCAGCATTTT
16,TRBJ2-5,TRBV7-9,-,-,CASSQTTSLGGETQYF,TGTGCCAGCAGCCAAACCACCTCCCTCGGAGGGGAGACCCAGTACTTC
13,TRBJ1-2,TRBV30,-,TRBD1,CAWGTGLGYGYTF,TGTGCCTGGGGGACAGGGCTGGGCTATGGCTACACCTTC
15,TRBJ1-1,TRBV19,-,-,CASSMEGPPGTEAFF,TGTGCCAGTAGTATGGAGGGGCCACCGGGCACTGAAGCTTTCTTT
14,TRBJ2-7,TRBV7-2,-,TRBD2,CASSLLLADSEQYF,TGTGCCAGCAGCTTACTACTAGCGGACAGCGAGCAGTACTTC
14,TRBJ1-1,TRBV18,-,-,CASSVTGRGYEAFF,TGTGCCAGCTCAGTAACCGGGAGGGGCTATGAAGCTTTCTTT
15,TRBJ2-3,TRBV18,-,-,CASSPTLAGTDTQYF,TGTGCCAGCTCACCCACCCTGGCGGGGACAGATACGCAGTATTTT
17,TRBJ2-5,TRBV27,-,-,CASSLTPGDGGWETQYF,TGTGCCAGCAGTTTAACCCCCGGGGACGGAGGGTGGGAGACCCAGTACTTC
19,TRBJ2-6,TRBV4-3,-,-,CASSQGTPGAGTGANVLTF,TGCGCCAGCAGCCAAGGCACGCCAGGTGCTGGTACGGGGGCCAACGTCCTGACTTTC
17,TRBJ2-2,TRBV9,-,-,CASSLSGTYANTGELFF,TGTGCCAGCAGCTTATCCGGGACTTACGCGAACACCGGGGAGCTGTTTTTT
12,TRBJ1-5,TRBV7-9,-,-,CASSLASQPQHF,TGTGCCAGCAGCTTAGCCTCTCAGCCCCAGCATTTT
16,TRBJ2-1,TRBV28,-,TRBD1,CASSPGTGGPYNEQFF,TGTGCCAGCAGCCCTGGGACAGGGGGTCCCTACAATGAGCAGTTCTTC
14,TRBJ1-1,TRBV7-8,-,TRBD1,CASSLARGPAVAFF,TGTGCCAGCAGCTTAGCGAGGGGGCCGGCAGTAGCTTTCTTT
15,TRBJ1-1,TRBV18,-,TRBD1,CASSLTGTGGTEAFF,TGTGCCAGCTCACTAACCGGGACAGGGGGCACTGAAGCTTTCTTT
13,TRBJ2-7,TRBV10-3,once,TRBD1,CAISQGQVDEQYF,TGTGCCATCTCCCAAGGACAGGTTGACGAGCAGTACTTC
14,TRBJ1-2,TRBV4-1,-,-,CASSQVQLRGGYTF,TGCGCCAGCAGCCAAGTTCAGCTTCGCGGTGGCTACACCTTC
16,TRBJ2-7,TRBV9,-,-,CASNVLSDSGRGEQYF,TGTGCCAGCAACGTTCTTAGTGACTCAGGGCGGGGTGAGCAGTACTTC
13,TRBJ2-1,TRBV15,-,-,CATRGPSYNEQFF,TGTGCCACACGCGGGCCCTCCTACAATGAGCAGTTCTTC
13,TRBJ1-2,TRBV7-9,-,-,CASSLGQGYGYTF,TGTGCCAGCAGCTTAGGGCAGGGCTATGGCTACACCTTC
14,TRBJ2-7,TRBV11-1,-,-,CASSSTGTPYEQYF,TGTGCCAGCAGCTCTACCGGGACACCCTACGAGCAGTACTTC
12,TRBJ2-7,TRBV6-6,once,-,CASSAGSLEQYF,TGTGCCAGCAGTGCGGGGTCTCTCGAGCAGTACTTC
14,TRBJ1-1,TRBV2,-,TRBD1,CASGDRGGDTEAFF,TGTGCCTCCGGGGACAGGGGTGGGGACACTGAAGCTTTCTTT
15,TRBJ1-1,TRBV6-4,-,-,CASSGQVGESAEAFF,TGTGCCAGCAGTGGACAGGTAGGTGAAAGCGCTGAAGCTTTCTTT
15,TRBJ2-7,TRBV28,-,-,CASSSPGGRSYEQYF,TGTGCCAGCAGTTCCCCCGGTGGGAGATCCTACGAGCAGTACTTC
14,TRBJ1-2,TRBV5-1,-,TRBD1,CASSTPGQNYGYTF,TGCGCCAGCAGCACCCCGGGACAGAACTATGGCTACACCTTC
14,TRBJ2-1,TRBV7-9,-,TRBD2,CASTSSGGGNEQFF,TGTGCCAGCACCTCCAGCGGGGGGGGCAATGAGCAGTTCTTC
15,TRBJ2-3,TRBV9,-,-,CASSVGQVDTDTQYF,TGTGCCAGCAGCGTAGGACAGGTAGACACAGATACGCAGTATTTT
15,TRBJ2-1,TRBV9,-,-,CASSASPGIGYEQFF,TGTGCCAGCAGCGCCTCTCCCGGGATAGGCTATGAGCAGTTCTTC
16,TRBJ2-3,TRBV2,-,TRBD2,CASSGLAGVSTDTQYF,TGTGCCAGCAGCGGACTAGCGGGGGTATCCACAGATACGCAGTATTTT
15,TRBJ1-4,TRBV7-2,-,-,CASTGRGGRDEKLFF,TGTGCCAGCACGGGGAGGGGGGGGCGCGATGAAAAACTGTTTTTT
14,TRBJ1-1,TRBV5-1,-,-,CASSLSVGGTEAFF,TGCGCCAGCAGCTTGTCCGTAGGGGGCACTGAAGCTTTCTTT
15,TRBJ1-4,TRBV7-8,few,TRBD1,CASSPPGGENEKLFF,TGTGCCAGCAGCCCCCCAGGGGGAGAAAATGAAAAACTGTTTTTT
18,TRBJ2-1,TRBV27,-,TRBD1,CASSLSTGGPSYDNEQFF,TGTGCCAGCAGTTTATCGACAGGGGGGCCCTCCTATGACAATGAGCAGTTCTTC
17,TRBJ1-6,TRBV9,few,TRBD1,CASSEIDRGTYNSPLHF,TGTGCCAGCAGCGAGATTGACAGGGGAACTTATAATTCACCCCTCCACTTT
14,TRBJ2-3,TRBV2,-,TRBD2,CASSLAGVTDTQYF,TGTGCCAGCAGTCTAGCGGGGGTGACAGATACGCAGTATTTT
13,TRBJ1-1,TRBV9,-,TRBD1,CASSSGTGGAAFF,TGTGCCAGCAGTTCCGGGACAGGGGGCGCAGCTTTCTTT
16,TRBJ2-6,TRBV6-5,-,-,CASSYARSTGANVLTF,TGTGCCAGCAGTTACGCCCGGTCTACGGGGGCCAACGTCCTGACTTTC
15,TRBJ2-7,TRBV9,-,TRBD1,CASSVGTGGVYEQYF,TGTGCCAGCAGCGTAGGGACAGGGGGAGTCTACGAGCAGTACTTC
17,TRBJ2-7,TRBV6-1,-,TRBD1,CASSEGVPGQGGYEQYF,TGTGCCAGCAGTGAAGGCGTCCCGGGACAGGGCGGATACGAGCAGTACTTC
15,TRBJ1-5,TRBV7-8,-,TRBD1,CASSLVGGNNQPQHF,TGTGCCAGCAGCTTAGTAGGGGGCAACAATCAGCCCCAGCATTTT
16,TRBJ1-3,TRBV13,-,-,CASSLAMANYGNTIYF,TGTGCCAGCAGCTTAGCCATGGCAAATTACGGAAACACCATATATTTT
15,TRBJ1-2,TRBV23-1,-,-,CASSQPPEKRGGYTF,TGCGCCAGCAGTCAACCTCCGGAGAAAAGGGGAGGCTACACCTTC